One sample yielded the 31 T cell receptor beta chains listed below, sequenced in a study of blood T cells in healthy people across ages. Through a sample-barcoded 5' primer and a J-beta primer mix, a second PCR was run for about 7 to 12 cycles. One entry per CDR3 protein results from TCRdb running MiXCR on the 5' RACE reads. This table holds 650,000 to 700,000 distinct CDR3 sequences, about 30% found once. Material: blood. These receptors all stem from a woman of 80 years or more in good health.

This clonotype was seen repeatedly, ten times or more. The chain employs TRBV12-3 or TRBV12-4 and TRBJ2-3, with a tentative D call TRBD2 (6 bases). V was cut by 4 bases and J by 6 bases, with 20 bases left in between. This CDR3 is 16 amino acids long. CDR3 nucleotides: TGTGCCAGCAGTTCCCGAGGACCGGGGGAGAGGGATACGCAGTATTTT. Its translation: CASSSRGPGERDTQYF.

This chain's CDR3 is CSALGLAARGEGETQYF. The CDR3 bases are TGCAGTGCTCTCGGACTAGCCGCAAGGGGAGAGGGGGAGACCCAGTACTTC. The chain has TRBV20-1 and TRBJ2-5; TRBD2 aligns across 8 bases. Germline assignment: CDR1 DFQATT and CDR2 SNEGSKA (reference sequence). V shed 5 bases and J 5 bases; nucleotides not matched to a gene: 19. The length of the CDR3 is 17 residues.

This clonotype was recorded many times. The J gene is TRBJ2-3, the V gene TRBV20-1; no definite D call. Germline-derived CDR1 and CDR2 are DFQATT and SNEGSKA (reference sequence). The CDR3 runs to 14 residues. V gave up 4 bases and J gave up 2 bases, with 13 bases separating them. The CDR3 sequence is CSANPRALTDTQYF. CDR3 bases: TGCAGTGCTAATCCTAGAGCCCTCACAGATACGCAGTATTTT.

This clonotype was counted between two and nine times. The rearrangement uses TRBV20-1 and TRBJ2-3; 7 nucleotides line up with TRBD2. The CDR3 extends over 12 amino acids. Unmatched junction bases numbered 10, after V lost 5 bases and J lost 11 bases. Germline CDR1 and CDR2: DFQATT and SNEGSKA (reference sequence). CDR3 nucleotides: TGCAGTGCTTTCGTCGGGGGGAATATGCAGTATTTT. Translation: CSAFVGGNMQYF.

J is TRBJ2-3 and V is TRBV6-2 or TRBV6-3; D possibly corresponds to TRBD1 (5 bases). Germline CDR1 and CDR2: MNHEY and SVGEGT. The germline V and J ends were trimmed by 10 bases and 11 bases, with 16 bases remaining between them. CDR3 length equals 11 residues. The CDR3 nucleotides are TGTGCCACCGGACATACCTACGAGCAGTATTTT. It codes for CATGHTYEQYF.

This clonotype was picked up many times. The CDR3 loop reads CATSTGGGAQETQYF. The DNA for the CDR3 is TGTGCCACCAGCACAGGGGGGGGGGCCCAAGAGACCCAGTACTTC. The J gene is TRBJ2-5, the V gene TRBV15, with D perhaps given as TRBD1 or TRBD2 (7 bases each). V lost 4 bases and J lost 1, with 13 bases in between. CDR3 length: 15 amino acids. The V gene's germline CDR1 is LNHNV and CDR2 YYDKDF (reference sequence).

To note about this clonotype: It may be a read error: a sequence one base away is much more abundant. The V call is TRBV12-3 or TRBV12-4, the J call TRBJ2-5; 8 bases match TRBD1. The length of the CDR3 is 16 residues. Germline trimming cut 8 bases from V and 11 bases from J; bases unmatched to any gene: 22. This CDR3 is CASVKSGTGLYNEQYF. The DNA for the CDR3 is TGTGCCAGCGTCAAATCGGGGACAGGCCTCTACAATGAGCAGTACTTC.

Notes on this clonotype: This could be a read error, since a much larger clone is one nucleotide away. The chain combines TRBV9 with TRBJ2-5; 11 nucleotides agree with TRBD2. Trimming removed 0 bases from V and 11 bases from J; junction bases left unmatched: 9. Germline values: CDR1 SGDLS, CDR2 YYNGEE. The CDR3 is 15 amino acids. The CDR3 is CASSVEASGRLKQYF. The CDR3 DNA is TGTGCCAGCAGCGTAGAAGCTAGCGGGAGGTTGAAGCAGTACTTC.

This clonotype occurred a few times. The chain employs TRBV7-3 and TRBJ1-6; D gene uncertain. This CDR3 comprises 13 residues. Trimming removed 5 bases at V and 9 bases at J, with 11 bases between. Germline-derived CDR1 and CDR2 are SGHTA and FQGTGA. CDR3 sequence (DNA): TGTGCCAGCAGCCTATCCGTCGGTTCACCCCTCCACTTT. Amino acids: CASSLSVGSPLHF.

The CDR3 DNA follows: TGTGCCAGCACCTCGATCCCCGGAGGAGAGACCCAGTACTTC. Translating it yields CASTSIPGGETQYF. The chain couples TRBV2 to TRBJ2-5; D might be TRBD2 (5 bases). This CDR3 contains 14 residues. The germline V gene has CDR1 SNHLY and CDR2 FYNNEI. V lost 7 bases and J lost 4, with 16 bases in between.

There are many counts of this clonotype. The rearrangement joins TRBV12-3 or TRBV12-4 to TRBJ2-5, with 13 bases that match TRBD2. The CDR3 has 16 amino acids. V gave up 7 bases and J gave up 2 bases; unmatched junction bases: 7. Written as DNA, the CDR3 is TGTGCCAGCACCCAGGGGGGACTAGCGGGGCAAGAGACCCAGTACTTC. It translates to CASTQGGLAGQETQYF.

This clonotype was counted between two and nine times. V is TRBV27 and J is TRBJ2-3, with 7 bases matching TRBD1. Germline CDR1 is MNHEY and CDR2 is SMNVEV (reference sequence). This CDR3 has 14 amino acids. Trimming removed 7 bases from V and 3 bases from J; junction bases left unmatched: 7. CDR3 nucleotides: TGTGCCAGCATGAGACAGGGTGGGACAGATACGCAGTATTTT. Residues: CASMRQGGTDTQYF.

This clonotype was counted at least ten times. The rearrangement links TRBV29-1 to TRBJ2-1; D is perhaps TRBD1 or TRBD2 (5 bases each). The V end lost 6 bases, the J end lost 5 bases, and 14 bases lay between the germline ends. The CDR3 covers 13 residues. Per the germline V gene, CDR1 is SQVTM and CDR2 is ANQGSEA. The CDR3 DNA reads TGCAGCGTGGACGGGACGGACCACAATGAGCAGTTCTTC. This codes for CSVDGTDHNEQFF.

V gene TRBV7-2 combines with J gene TRBJ2-7, with 11 bases that match TRBD1. The DNA end favors TRBJ2-5, so the J call may be wrong. The germline gives CDR1 SGHTA, CDR2 FQGNSA. The CDR3 runs 15 residues. The CDR3 sequence is CASSSDRGRSETQYF. CDR3 nucleotides: TGTGCCAGCAGCTCGGACAGGGGGCGTAGTGAGACCCAGTACTTC.

The sample holds many counts of this clonotype. CDR3 nucleotide sequence: TGTGCCAGCAGTGACCCTTCGGGTGGGACCTCCTACGAGCAGTACTTC. This sequence encodes CASSDPSGGTSYEQYF. The chain carries TRBV6-2 or TRBV6-3 and TRBJ2-7; D is tentatively TRBD1 or TRBD2 (5 bases each). The germline V and J ends were trimmed by 5 bases and 0 bases, with 17 bases remaining between them. Germline V lookup: CDR1 MNHEY, CDR2 SVGEGT. The CDR3 length is 16 residues.

This clonotype has a count of ten or more. This chain joins TRBV29-1 and TRBJ2-1, with TRBD1 matching 11 bases. The CDR3 has 15 residues. Germline values: CDR1 SQVTM, CDR2 ANQGSEA. Germline trimming cut 6 bases from V and 7 bases from J; bases unmatched to any gene: 11. The DNA for the CDR3 is TGCAGCGTCACCTCCGGGACAGGGGGTCTGAATGAGCAGTTCTTC. It encodes CSVTSGTGGLNEQFF.

The J gene is TRBJ2-1, the V gene TRBV7-2; D remains ambiguous. The CDR3 has 17 amino acids. Germline V gene sequence: CDR1 SGHTA, CDR2 FQGNSA. V shed 1 base and J shed 2 bases, with 15 bases lying between them. The chain's CDR3 is CASSLEPDLWAYNEQFF. The CDR3 DNA reads TGTGCCAGCAGCTTAGAACCCGACCTCTGGGCCTACAATGAGCAGTTCTTC.

This clonotype was recorded many times. The V call is TRBV9, the J call TRBJ2-7; perhaps TRBD2 as D (6 bases). The V end lost 2 bases, the J end lost 3 bases, and 21 bases lay between the germline ends. This CDR3 is built from 17 residues. Germline V gene sequence: CDR1 SGDLS, CDR2 YYNGEE. This chain's CDR3 is CASSVGGGESYRYEQYF. CDR3 in DNA: TGTGCCAGCAGCGTCGGAGGAGGGGAAAGTTATCGCTACGAGCAGTACTTC. The whole variable domain, remainder taken from reference TRBV9 and TRBJ2-7, is DSGVTQTPKHLITATGQRVTLRCSPRSGDLSVYWYQQSLDQGLQFLIQYYNGEERAKGNILERFSAQQFPDLHSELNLSSLELGDSALYFCASSVGGGESYRYEQYFGPGTRLTVT.

Regarding this clonotype: A junction boundary mismatches the germline segment, possibly from a read error. The V and J genes are TRBV4-1 and TRBJ1-5; D not certain. CDR1 is MGHRA, CDR2 YSYEKL, per germline. The CDR3 runs 15 residues. The CDR3 here is CASNQSGPGNQPQHF. CDR3 DNA sequence: TGCGCCAGCAACCAATCCGGACCGGGAAATCAGCCCCAGCATTTT.

This clonotype was counted a few times. The rearrangement links TRBV28 to TRBJ2-7; 9 positions match TRBD2. The J call is doubtful: the DNA matches TRBJ2-5 better. The CDR3 sequence is 14 residues long. From germline, CDR1 is MDHEN and CDR2 SYDVKM. CDR3 region: CASRPPAAGGTQYF. The CDR3 DNA sequence: TGTGCCAGCAGACCTCCGGCAGCGGGGGGGACCCAGTACTTC.

This clonotype was detected many times. V and J are TRBV9 and TRBJ2-1, with unresolved D. V was cut by 4 bases and J by 7 bases, with 6 bases left in between. Per germline, CDR1 SGDLS and CDR2 YYNGEE. The CDR3 is 11 residues long. The CDR3 nucleotides are TGTGCCAGCAGCTACCGGAATGAGCAGTTCTTC. It yields the protein CASSYRNEQFF. Variable domain in full (rest from reference TRBV9 and TRBJ2-1): DSGVTQTPKHLITATGQRVTLRCSPRSGDLSVYWYQQSLDQGLQFLIQYYNGEERAKGNILERFSAQQFPDLHSELNLSSLELGDSALYFCASSYRNEQFFGPGTRLTVL.

In its sample, this clonotype was seen once. The chain links TRBV7-2 to TRBJ1-2, with 7 positions matching TRBD1. The V and J ends lost 1 base and 6 bases, in that order; junction bases with no gene match: 14. The CDR3 is 17 amino acids. Looked up from germline, CDR1 is SGHTA and CDR2 is FQGNSA. CDR3 region: CASSLELRQGLVDGYTF. In nucleotides, the CDR3 is TGTGCCAGCAGCTTAGAGCTTAGACAGGGATTGGTAGATGGCTACACCTTC.

This clonotype was counted ten times or more. The genes are TRBV6-2 or TRBV6-3 and TRBJ2-5; D not resolved. The germline V and J ends were trimmed by 4 bases and 0 bases, with 3 bases remaining between them. Germline CDR1 and CDR2: MNHEY and SVGEGT. This CDR3 spans 12 amino acids. The CDR3: CASSSHQETQYF. As DNA, the CDR3 is TGTGCCAGCAGTTCCCACCAAGAGACCCAGTACTTC.

In its sample, this clonotype was seen many times. The chain recombines TRBV4-3 with TRBJ1-2; tentative D call: TRBD1 (5 bases). V gave up 0 bases and J gave up 4 bases, with 12 bases separating them. The CDR3 runs to 15 residues. Germline V CDR1 and CDR2: LGHNA, YSLEER. In DNA form, the CDR3 reads TGCGCCAGCAGCCAAGACCAGGGCCGTTCCTATGGCTACACCTTC. This gives the protein CASSQDQGRSYGYTF.

This clonotype was counted ten times or more. This chain links TRBV9 with TRBJ1-5; D is ambiguous. V was shortened by 6 bases and J by 4 bases, with 14 bases between the two germline ends. Per germline, CDR1 SGDLS and CDR2 YYNGEE. This CDR3 region has 14 residues. The CDR3 region is CASNRGGGNQPQHF. CDR3 DNA: TGTGCCAGCAACCGGGGAGGAGGGAATCAGCCCCAGCATTTT.

This clonotype was recorded many times. V is TRBV5-1 and J is TRBJ2-7; D may correspond to TRBD1 or TRBD2 (6 bases each). The CDR3 loop spans 14 amino acids. The V end lost 1 base, the J end lost 6 bases, and 14 bases lay between the germline ends. The germline CDR1 and CDR2 sequences are SGHRS and YFSETQ. CDR3 nucleotides: TGCGCCAGCAGCTTGAAGGGGGGAGCGCGCGAGCAGTACTTC. This gives the protein CASSLKGGAREQYF.

This clonotype turned up a few times. This chain joins TRBV20-1 and TRBJ1-5; D might be TRBD1 (5 bases). V shed 0 bases and J shed 2 bases, with 14 bases lying between them. Germline CDR1 DFQATT, CDR2 SNEGSKA (reference sequence). This CDR3 is 16 amino acids long. CDR3 sequence (DNA): TGCAGTGCTAGAGATGGGGGACGGGTGGGCAATCAGCCCCAGCATTTT. It codes for CSARDGGRVGNQPQHF.

This clonotype was seen many times. The rearrangement links TRBV7-3 to TRBJ2-5; D ambiguous. The CDR3 length is 13 residues. Trimming took off 5 bases at V and 2 bases at J, with 9 bases between the two ends. Germline lookup yields CDR1 SGHTA and CDR2 FQGTGA. CDR3 DNA: TGTGCCAGCAGCCGCCGGGCACAAGAGACCCAGTACTTC. This gives the protein CASSRRAQETQYF.

The genes are TRBV7-2 and TRBJ2-5; D is undetermined. The J call may be incorrect, as the DNA end agrees better with TRBJ2-7. Looked up from germline, CDR1 is SGHTA and CDR2 is FQGNSA. The CDR3 covers 14 residues. CDR3 residues: CASSLAGISGEQYF. The CDR3 DNA is TGTGCCAGCAGCTTAGCAGGGATTAGTGGCGAGCAGTACTTC.

V is TRBV20-1 and J is TRBJ1-4; 9 positions agree with TRBD1. CDR1 DFQATT and CDR2 SNEGSKA come from the germline V gene (reference sequence). V dropped 7 bases and J dropped 8; count of bases not matched to a gene: 14. This CDR3 has 15 amino acids. DNA of the CDR3: TGCAGTGTCGACCCGGGACAGGGTGGAGGGGAAAAACTGTTTTTT. The encoded protein is CSVDPGQGGGEKLFF.

This clonotype was seen a few times. The CDR3 sequence is CASSRNRANTGELFF. The CDR3 DNA follows: TGTGCCAGCAGCAGAAACAGGGCGAACACCGGGGAGCTGTTTTTT. The V call is TRBV2, the J call TRBJ2-2, with a weak D call TRBD1 (6 bases). In germline, CDR1 is SNHLY, CDR2 FYNNEI. The CDR3 spans 15 residues. The ends were cut back, 6 bases at V and 0 bases at J, with 11 bases in the middle.